The 31 T cell receptor beta chains reported below all come from one sample, sequenced in a study of response to subunit inactivated influenza vaccine. A single record per CDR3 protein comes from TCRdb applying MiXCR to the RT-PCR reads. The data contain about 540,000 distinct CDR3 sequences, 20% to 25% of them seen just once; the ten biggest clones take up around 2.8%. These data are also associated with another study on T cells expressing NK-cell markers. That study reports: UMIs were included in TCR beta cDNA generated by 5'RACE template switching.

The sample here was CD4+ T cells sorted from PBMCs, taken 11 to 12 days after vaccination. These TCRs come from a man aged 45-65 years who received an inactivated influenza vaccine.

This clonotype was recorded a few times. The V and J genes are TRBV5-8 and TRBJ2-1; TRBD2 matches 12 bases. Germline values: CDR1 SGHTS, CDR2 YDEGEE. The CDR3 loop spans 14 amino acids. V shed 0 bases and J 9 bases; nucleotides not matched to a gene: 1. CDR3 protein: CASSLELAGGEQFF. The CDR3 coding sequence is TGTGCCAGCAGCTTGGAACTAGCGGGGGGTGAGCAGTTCTTC. Variable domain in full (rest from reference TRBV5-8 and TRBJ2-1): EAGVTQSPTHLIKTRGQQATLRCSPISGHTSVYWYQQALGLGLQFLLWYDEGEERNRGNFPPRFSGRQFPNYSSELNVNALELEDSALYLCASSLELAGGEQFFGPGTRLTVL.

There are a few counts of this clonotype. V gene TRBV11-2 combines with J gene TRBJ2-1; D is unresolved. Germline V CDR1 and CDR2: SGHAT, FQNNGV. The CDR3 is 13 amino acids. Trimming left V 6 bases short and J 10 bases short, with 16 bases between. The CDR3 loop is CASRLARPTEQFF. The CDR3 DNA is TGTGCCAGCAGGCTCGCCAGGCCCACAGAGCAGTTCTTC.

The chain uses TRBV6-1 and TRBJ2-1, with D maybe TRBD2 (8 bases). V lost 10 bases to trimming and J lost 7 bases, with 20 bases between them. CDR3 length equals 14 residues. The germline CDR1 and CDR2 sequences are MNHNS and SASEGT. CDR3 coding DNA: TGTGCCACCAGGGGGGAGTCGGGAGGGAATGAGCAGTTCTTC. Its protein product is CATRGESGGNEQFF.

The chain combines TRBV12-3 or TRBV12-4 with TRBJ1-3; 11 nucleotides align to TRBD1. The CDR3 runs 16 residues. V gave up 4 bases and J gave up 2 bases; unmatched junction bases: 4. The CDR3 here is CASSSPGQGAGNTIYF. CDR3 DNA sequence: TGTGCCAGCAGTTCCCCGGGACAGGGGGCTGGAAACACCATATATTTT.

This clonotype was seen more than once but under ten times. The CDR3 bases are TGCGCCAGCAGCCAAGAATGGCAGGGGACTAGGGATACGCAGTATTTT. Its translation is CASSQEWQGTRDTQYF. J is TRBJ2-3 and V is TRBV4-3; 8 bases agree with TRBD2. V shed 0 bases and J 6 bases; nucleotides not matched to a gene: 8. The CDR3 sequence is 16 residues long. Germline-derived CDR1 and CDR2 are LGHNA and YSLEER.

The V and J genes are TRBV11-2 and TRBJ2-3; the match to TRBD1 covers 10 bases. Trimming cost V 5 bases and J 6 bases; bases outside gene matches: 5. The CDR3 sequence is 14 residues long. Germline CDR1 is SGHAT and CDR2 is FQNNGV. CDR3 in amino acids: CASSRDRGGDTQYF. The CDR3 region has the DNA TGTGCCAGCAGCCGGGACAGGGGCGGTGATACGCAGTATTTT. Drawing the rest from reference TRBV11-2 and TRBJ2-3, the complete variable domain is EAGVAQSPRYKIIEKRQSVAFWCNPISGHATLYWYQQILGQGPKLLIQFQNNGVVDDSQLPKDRFSAERLKGVDSTLKIQPAKLEDSAVYLCASSRDRGGDTQYFGPGTRLTVL.

The chain links TRBV20-1 to TRBJ1-5, with unresolved D. Germline CDR1 is DFQATT and CDR2 is SNEGSKA (reference sequence). This CDR3 contains 13 residues. V was shortened by 3 bases and J by 1 base, with 7 bases between the two germline ends. The CDR3, as DNA: TGCAGTGCTAGTACCGAGAGCAATCAGCCCCAGCATTTT. Its translation is CSASTESNQPQHF.

The gene calls are TRBV29-1 and TRBJ2-5; the D is unclear. CDR3 length: 11 amino acids. V lost 5 bases and J 5 bases, leaving 9 bases between the germline ends. Germline V gives CDR1 SQVTM, CDR2 ANQGSEA. The CDR3 DNA is TGCAGCGTTAGTGTATGGGAGACCCAGTACTTC. It translates to CSVSVWETQYF.

A few counts support this clonotype. J is TRBJ1-1 and V is TRBV15; D may be TRBD1 (5 bases). Trimming removed 9 bases at V and 0 bases at J, with 14 bases between. The CDR3 covers 14 residues. The germline V gene encodes CDR1 LNHNV and CDR2 YYDKDF (reference sequence). Written as DNA, the CDR3 is TGTGCCACGGGCCGGGGGGTAATGAACACTGAAGCTTTCTTT. It codes for CATGRGVMNTEAFF.

This clonotype was found a few times. J is TRBJ2-7 and V is TRBV4-3, with 9 positions matching TRBD2. Germline CDR1 and CDR2: LGHNA and YSLEER. V trimming: 6 bases; J trimming: 2 bases; junction bases outside the gene matches: 8. The CDR3 totals 15 residues. Written as DNA, the CDR3 is TGCGCCAGCAGGCTCCAGCTAGCGGGGACCTACGAGCAGTACTTC. Its translation is CASRLQLAGTYEQYF.

This clonotype has a handful of counts. The chain links TRBV12-3 or TRBV12-4 to TRBJ2-7; TRBD1 is a possible D gene (6 bases). Trimming removed 5 bases from V and 5 bases from J, with 19 bases in between. This CDR3 region has 15 residues. CDR3 nucleotide sequence: TGTGCCAGCAGTCCCACCGCACAGGGTGGTAACGAGCAGTACTTC. Its translation: CASSPTAQGGNEQYF.

The chain combines TRBV12-3 or TRBV12-4 with TRBJ2-7; TRBD2 is a possible D gene (6 bases). Trimming stripped 3 bases from V and 7 bases from J, with 16 bases between. This CDR3 region has 14 residues. CDR3 bases: TGTGCCAGCAGTTTGTCGGGCGGGGTAGGGGAGCAGTACTTC. Residues: CASSLSGGVGEQYF.

The chain has TRBV20-1 and TRBJ2-1, with 7 bases identical to TRBD2. V lost 3 bases, J lost 3 bases, and 5 bases stayed unmatched. The CDR3 covers 14 residues. In germline, CDR1 is DFQATT, CDR2 SNEGSKA (reference sequence). CDR3 sequence reads: CSARSGTLYNEQFF. The CDR3 DNA reads as TGCAGTGCTAGGAGCGGGACCCTCTACAATGAGCAGTTCTTC.

As DNA, the CDR3 is TGTGCCAGCAGCCATGGGACTAGCGGGGGCTACAATGAGCAGTTCTTC. Its translation is CASSHGTSGGYNEQFF. The chain uses TRBV4-2 and TRBJ2-1; TRBD2 matches at 14 bases. The CDR3 covers 16 residues. Looked up from germline, CDR1 is LGHNA and CDR2 is YNFKEQ. The V and J ends lost 3 bases and 3 bases, in that order; junction bases with no gene match: 1.

J is TRBJ2-6 and V is TRBV5-1; no reliable D call. The CDR3 length is 16 residues. V was pared by 0 bases and J by 2 bases, with 9 bases between. In germline, CDR1 is SGHRS, CDR2 YFSETQ. CDR3: CASSLELQPGANVLTF. CDR3 sequence (DNA): TGCGCCAGCAGCTTGGAATTGCAGCCTGGGGCCAACGTCCTGACTTTC.

The chain has TRBV7-9 and TRBJ2-7, with 7 bases fitting TRBD2. CDR1 is SEHNR and CDR2 is FQNEAQ in the germline V gene (reference sequence). V shed 7 bases and J 0 bases; nucleotides not matched to a gene: 6. This CDR3 contains 14 residues. The CDR3 is CASTLGRGSYEQYF. Written as DNA, the CDR3 is TGTGCCAGCACTTTGGGGAGGGGCTCCTACGAGCAGTACTTC.

In this sample, this clonotype turned up a few times. The chain employs TRBV20-1 and TRBJ1-1; TRBD1 might be the D (6 bases). The CDR3 runs 15 residues. The germline V gene encodes CDR1 DFQATT and CDR2 SNEGSKA (reference sequence). Between the trimmed V and J ends, which lost 1 base and 0 bases, there was a span of 12 bases. CDR3 sequence (DNA): TGCAGTGCTAGAGTAACAGGGTATATGAACACTGAAGCTTTCTTT. Residues: CSARVTGYMNTEAFF.

The rearrangement links TRBV5-1 to TRBJ2-7; no reliable D call. The CDR3 totals 13 residues. V was trimmed by 0 bases and J by 6 bases, leaving 10 bases between them. Germline V gene lookup returns CDR1 SGHRS and CDR2 YFSETQ. Here the CDR3 DNA reads TGCGCCAGCAGCTTGGGTATCGTAGGCGAGCAGTACTTC. Its protein product is CASSLGIVGEQYF.

This clonotype occurred a few times. The gene calls are TRBV5-4 and TRBJ2-2; 12 positions match TRBD2. This CDR3 is built from 18 residues. CDR1 and CDR2 (germline): SGHNT, YYREEE (reference sequence). With 4 bases clipped from V and 3 bases from J, the junction kept 10 bases outside the gene matches. CDR3 DNA: TGTGCCAGCAGCGGCCCTTCTAGCGGGGGGGCCCACACCGGGGAGCTGTTTTTT. Amino acid sequence: CASSGPSSGGAHTGELFF.

This clonotype was recorded a few times. V is TRBV29-1 and J is TRBJ1-1; the D is unclear. The CDR3 is made up of 12 amino acids. The V end was cut by 4 bases, the J end by 3 bases, with 9 bases between. From germline, CDR1 is SQVTM and CDR2 ANQGSEA. The CDR3 coding sequence is TGCAGCGTTGTTCGGGGATACACTGAAGCTTTCTTT. It yields the protein CSVVRGYTEAFF.

V and J are TRBV4-2 and TRBJ2-5, with D unclear. TRBJ2-1 matches the DNA end more closely, so the J call is doubtful. The CDR3 is made up of 13 amino acids. CDR1 and CDR2 (germline): LGHNA, YNFKEQ. The CDR3 region has the DNA TGTGCCAGCAGCCAAGATTCGACGGAAACCCAGTTCTTC. This sequence encodes CASSQDSTETQFF.

V and J are TRBV20-1 and TRBJ2-3, with 8 bases lining up with TRBD2. CDR1 and CDR2 from the germline V gene are DFQATT and SNEGSKA (reference sequence). This CDR3 is 15 amino acids long. Losses at the gene ends were 6 bases for V and 2 bases for J; bases not matched to a gene: 10. CDR3 sequence: CSAINPAGVTDTQYF. CDR3 sequence (DNA): TGCAGTGCCATCAATCCAGCGGGGGTCACAGATACGCAGTATTTT.

This clonotype occurred many times. This CDR3 is CASGHRRTHF. The CDR3 DNA reads as TGTGCCAGCGGCCATAGGCGGACCCACTTT. This rearrangement joins TRBV28 to TRBJ1-6; no definite D call. Trimming left V 8 bases short and J 18 bases short, with 14 bases between. CDR3 size: 10 residues. Looked up from germline, CDR1 is MDHEN and CDR2 is SYDVKM.

This clonotype has a handful of counts. The V call is TRBV10-3, the J call TRBJ2-5, with D maybe TRBD2 (6 bases). The CDR3 has 14 amino acids. The germline V gene encodes CDR1 ENHRY and CDR2 SYGVKD. Trimming cost V 4 bases and J 3 bases, with 12 bases left between them. The CDR3 DNA is TGTGCCATCAGTGCGGACGGCGGGAAAGAGACCCAGTACTTC. Amino acid sequence: CAISADGGKETQYF.

The J gene is TRBJ2-7, the V gene TRBV28; 10 bases fit TRBD1. Germline lookup yields CDR1 MDHEN and CDR2 SYDVKM. This CDR3 contains 16 residues. V trimming: 6 bases; J trimming: 5 bases; junction bases outside the gene matches: 13. DNA of the CDR3: TGTGCCAGCAGCGATAGACAGGGGGCCAAACATGACGAGCAGTACTTC. It specifies CASSDRQGAKHDEQYF.

The chain employs TRBV7-9 and TRBJ1-3; D gene ambiguous. In germline, CDR1 is SEHNR, CDR2 FQNEAQ (reference sequence). With 2 bases removed from V and 0 bases from J, the gap between germline ends came to 8 bases. The CDR3 loop spans 15 amino acids. The CDR3 is CASSLQQNSGNTIYF. CDR3 DNA sequence: TGTGCCAGCAGCTTACAGCAGAACTCTGGAAACACCATATATTTT.

Only a few counts were recorded for this clonotype. The rearrangement uses TRBV3-1 and TRBJ1-5; no firm D call. The germline gives CDR1 LGHDT, CDR2 YNNKEL (reference sequence). The CDR3 loop spans 14 amino acids. V dropped 0 bases and J dropped 4 bases, with 7 bases sitting between them. The CDR3 spells CASSQDLVNQPQHF. CDR3 DNA: TGTGCCAGCAGCCAAGATCTAGTAAATCAGCCCCAGCATTTT.

The chain carries TRBV12-3 or TRBV12-4 and TRBJ2-1, with 9 nucleotides matching TRBD2. After removal of 3 bases from V and 2 bases from J, the junction contained 5 bases not matched to a gene. The CDR3 is 16 amino acids. CDR3 sequence reads: CASSLVSGSPYNEQFF. CDR3 bases: TGTGCCAGCAGTTTGGTTAGCGGGAGTCCCTACAATGAGCAGTTCTTC.

This rearrangement joins TRBV29-1 to TRBJ2-7; D is possibly TRBD1 (5 bases). Germline loops: CDR1 SQVTM, CDR2 ANQGSEA. V lost 6 bases, J lost 5 bases, and 14 bases lay in between. This CDR3 has 12 amino acids. The CDR3 sequence is CSVVPTGNEQYF. The DNA for the CDR3 is TGCAGCGTCGTACCCACAGGAAACGAGCAGTACTTC.

This clonotype was detected many times. The chain links TRBV28 to TRBJ1-5; 7 bases are shared with TRBD1. Looked up from germline, CDR1 is MDHEN and CDR2 is SYDVKM. The CDR3 is made up of 14 amino acids. J gave up 4 bases and V 6 bases, and 6 bases lay outside the gene matches. The CDR3: CASRWDRPNQPQHF. The CDR3 DNA reads TGTGCCAGCAGATGGGACAGACCAAATCAGCCCCAGCATTTT.

This clonotype occurred a few times. The chain couples TRBV20-1 to TRBJ1-1; D is uncertain. Germline-derived CDR1 and CDR2 are DFQATT and SNEGSKA (reference sequence). The ends were cut back, 3 bases at V and 1 base at J, with 9 bases in the middle. This CDR3 comprises 13 residues. Here the CDR3 reads CSARGPENTEAFF. The DNA of the CDR3 is TGCAGTGCTAGGGGCCCCGAGAACACTGAAGCTTTCTTT.